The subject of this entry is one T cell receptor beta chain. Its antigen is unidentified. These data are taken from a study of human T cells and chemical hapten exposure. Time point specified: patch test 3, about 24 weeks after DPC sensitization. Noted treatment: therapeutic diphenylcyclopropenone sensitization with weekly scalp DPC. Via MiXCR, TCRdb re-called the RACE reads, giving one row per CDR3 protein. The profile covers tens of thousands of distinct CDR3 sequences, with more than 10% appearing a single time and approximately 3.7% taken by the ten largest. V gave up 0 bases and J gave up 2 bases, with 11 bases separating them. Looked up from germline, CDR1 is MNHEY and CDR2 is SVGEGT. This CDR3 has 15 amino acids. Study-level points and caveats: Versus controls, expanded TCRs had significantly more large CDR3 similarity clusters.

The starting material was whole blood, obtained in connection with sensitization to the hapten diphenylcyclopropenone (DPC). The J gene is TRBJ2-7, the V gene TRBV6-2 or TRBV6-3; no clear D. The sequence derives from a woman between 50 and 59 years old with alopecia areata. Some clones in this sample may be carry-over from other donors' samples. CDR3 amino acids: CASSYSRTVTYEQYF. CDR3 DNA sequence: TGTGCCAGCAGTTACTCGCGGACGGTAACCTACGAGCAGTACTTC.